This paragraph covers one T cell receptor (beta chain) sequence. The data belong to a study of T cells after somatic rescue of genetic block. Method: immunoSEQ multiplex PCR; TCRdb's copy keeps in-frame clones and lacks some. Among roughly 70,000 clones listed, just over 90% were seen once. Germline CDR1 is MDHEN and CDR2 is SYDVKM. The CDR3 consists of 13 residues. V was cut by 7 bases and J by 1 base, with 10 bases left in between. This chain joins TRBV28 and TRBJ1-2; weak D call: TRBD1 (5 bases). The sequence derives from a man aged 35 to 55. Sequenced material: peripheral blood mononuclear cells (PBMCs). As DNA, the CDR3 is TGTGCCAGCACTATAGACAGTAACTATGGCTACACCTTC. This sequence encodes CASTIDSNYGYTF.